The present T cell receptor (beta chain) was sequenced within a study of blood T cell repertoires in COVID-19. This CDR3 is built from 15 residues. Trimming left V 1 base short and J 3 bases short, with 13 bases between. Per the germline V gene, CDR1 is MNHEY and CDR2 is SMNVEV (reference sequence). The repertoire was sequenced with immunoSEQ multiplex PCR; TCRdb's copy has only in-frame clones and lacks some. Here the sample spans 200,000 to 250,000 clones, around 89% being singletons. Sequencing input: peripheral blood. This sequence joins TRBV27 and TRBJ2-7; TRBD2 is a possible D gene (6 bases). The TCR comes from a man aged 25 to 45 with COVID-19, enrolled during active disease. CDR3 amino acids: CASSLYGDSLYEQYF. CDR3 DNA: TGTGCCAGCAGTTTATATGGGGACTCCCTCTACGAGCAGTACTTC.